The TCR beta chain under discussion was sequenced for a study of beta chain features in type 1 diabetes. A note on this clone: Its antigen remains unknown.

The study reverse transcribed the entire isolated RNA, so it sequenced expressed TCRB transcripts. The protocol was immunoSEQ multiplex PCR, while the TCRdb copy is restricted to in-frame clones and leaves out a portion. The table lists just over 450,000 clones, roughly 31% of them singletons. The V gene's germline CDR1 is GTSNPN and CDR2 SVGIG (reference sequence). V lost 2 bases to trimming and J lost 3 bases; unmatched junction nucleotides: 7. The CDR3 spans 15 residues. Study conclusions and caveats: Junctions at VDJ sites from type 1 diabetes patients had fewer insertions and more deletions. Relative to healthy donors, patients appeared to have naive, central memory and Treg TCRB repertoires that were more similar.

The TCR was taken from a man between 18 and 29 years old in good health. This chain joins TRBV30 and TRBJ1-5; 7 nucleotides align to TRBD1. Sequenced: naive CD4+ T cells from blood. The CDR3: CAWSSRGQINQPQHF. CDR3 sequence (DNA): TGTGCCTGGAGTTCTAGGGGGCAGATCAATCAGCCCCAGCATTTT.